This T cell receptor beta chain was retrieved from a study of blood T cell repertoires in COVID-19. Overall study: COVID-19 samples collected from the United States, Italy and Spain covered acute and convalescent phases. From T cells, B-cell-depleted T cells, or PBMCs came the material, which was cDNA or gDNA.

V was pared by 5 bases and J by 6 bases, with 10 bases of the junction left unmatched. CDR3 length: 14 amino acids. The germline gives CDR1 SGHTA, CDR2 FQGNSA. Original analysis: Cell counts per sample came from amplifying reference gene primers. Repertoires were generated with immunoSEQ multiplex PCR, while TCRdb's copy carries only in-frame clones and drops some. V and J calls plus clone size are reproduced from that table; the DNA served to infer D and trimming. The sample consists of just under 65,000 clones, around 76% of them appearing once. This chain links TRBV7-2 with TRBJ2-7; TRBD2 matches 7 bases. This TCR came from a human donor in a cohort sampled during active COVID-19. Sequencing used peripheral blood. The CDR3 loop is CASSIRTSISEQYF. In nucleotides, the CDR3 is TGTGCCAGCAGCATCCGGACTAGTATCAGCGAGCAGTACTTC.